There are many counts of the clone carrying this T cell receptor beta chain. This record belongs to a study of T cells in Graves' hyperthyroidism and ophthalmopathy. Authors of the study amplified TCR beta CDR3 regions from RNA transcripts. TCR CDR3 underwent first-round RT-PCR with the HTBI primer set. MiXCR, run by TCRdb on the multiplex PCR reads, gives a single entry per CDR3 protein. The table lists some 200,000 distinct CDR3 sequences, roughly 18% of them singletons, with roughly 50% in the top ten. J was trimmed by 0 bases and V by 3 bases; bases with no gene match: 14. The CDR3 sequence is 19 residues long. CDR1 is LGHDT, CDR2 YNNKEL, per germline (reference sequence). A lack of ophthalmopathy progression within 18 months defined stable Graves' hyperthyroidism. Hyperthyroidism, newly diagnosed and lasting under 2 months, affected patients aged 18 to 65. PBMCs were derived from 9.5 to 10 ml fresh peripheral blood.

This receptor was taken from a man between 50 and 59 years old with Graves' hyperthyroidism. The chain joins TRBV3-1 to TRBJ2-7, with 10 positions matching TRBD1. Sequenced input: blood. CDR3 loop: CASSHKPPTGTGDSYEQYF. The CDR3 DNA sequence: TGTGCCAGCAGCCACAAACCCCCAACCGGGACAGGGGACTCCTACGAGCAGTACTTC.